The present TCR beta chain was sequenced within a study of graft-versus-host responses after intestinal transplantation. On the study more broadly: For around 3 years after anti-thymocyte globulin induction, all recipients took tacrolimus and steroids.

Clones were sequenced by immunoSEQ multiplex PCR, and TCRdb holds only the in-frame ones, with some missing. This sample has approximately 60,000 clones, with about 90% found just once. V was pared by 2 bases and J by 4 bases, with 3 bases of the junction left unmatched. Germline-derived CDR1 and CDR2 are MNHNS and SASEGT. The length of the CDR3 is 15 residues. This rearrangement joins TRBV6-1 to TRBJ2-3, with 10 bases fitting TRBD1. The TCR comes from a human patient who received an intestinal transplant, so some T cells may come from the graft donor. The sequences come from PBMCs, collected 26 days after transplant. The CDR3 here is CASSEWGQGSDTQYF. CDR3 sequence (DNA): TGTGCCAGCAGTGAATGGGGACAGGGGTCAGATACGCAGTATTTT.